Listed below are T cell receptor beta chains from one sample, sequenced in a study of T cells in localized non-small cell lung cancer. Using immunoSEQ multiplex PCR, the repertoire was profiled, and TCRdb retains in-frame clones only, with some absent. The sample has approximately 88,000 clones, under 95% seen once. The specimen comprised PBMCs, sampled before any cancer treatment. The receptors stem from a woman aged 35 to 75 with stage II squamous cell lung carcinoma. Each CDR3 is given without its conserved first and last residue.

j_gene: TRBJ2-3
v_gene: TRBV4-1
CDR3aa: ASSQGTSGRLDTQY

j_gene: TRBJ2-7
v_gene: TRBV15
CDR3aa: ASGTGPHPQY

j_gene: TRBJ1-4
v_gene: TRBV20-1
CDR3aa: SAATEKLF

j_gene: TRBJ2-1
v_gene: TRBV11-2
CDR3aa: ASSLTGSNEQF

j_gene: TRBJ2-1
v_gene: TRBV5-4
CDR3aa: ASSSVAGGGNEQF

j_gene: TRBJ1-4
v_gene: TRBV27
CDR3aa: ASSLQGAGEKLF

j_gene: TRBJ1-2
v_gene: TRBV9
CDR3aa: ASSLGQALNYGYT

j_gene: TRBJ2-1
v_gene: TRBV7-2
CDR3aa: ASSLGSLAGEQF

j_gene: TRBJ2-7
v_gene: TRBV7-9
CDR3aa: ASSLQDYEQY

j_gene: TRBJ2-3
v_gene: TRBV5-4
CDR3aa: ASSPTSGGPPGSQY

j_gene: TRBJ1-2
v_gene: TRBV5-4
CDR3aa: ASSHNDGRVYT

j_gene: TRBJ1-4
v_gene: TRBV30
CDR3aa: AWSVGGTNEKLF

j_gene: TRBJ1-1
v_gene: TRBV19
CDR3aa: ASSIGPLNTEAF

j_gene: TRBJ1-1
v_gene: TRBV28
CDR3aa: ASRRTGGPEAF

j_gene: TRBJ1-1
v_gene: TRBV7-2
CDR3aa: ASLLSLNTEAF

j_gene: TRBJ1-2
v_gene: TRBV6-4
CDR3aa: ASSPSQGDYGYT

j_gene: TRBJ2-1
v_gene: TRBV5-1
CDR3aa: ASSPRMGYNEQF